Given below is one T cell receptor (beta chain) in context. This sample stems from a study of T cell responses to AZD1222 COVID-19 vaccine. This table comes from immunoSEQ multiplex PCR, and its TCRdb copy is limited to in-frame clones, with some not included. The sample has over 150,000 clones, 90% to 95% seen once; the top ten hold more than 0.85%. V was clipped by 5 bases and J by 7 bases; unmatched bases: 2. The CDR3 is 12 residues long. Germline CDR1 SGHTA, CDR2 FQGTGA. This material consisted of peripheral blood, taken 28 days after the second dose of the MenACWY control vaccine. This chain uses TRBV7-3 with TRBJ2-1; 7 bases map to TRBD1. The origin of this receptor is an adult who received the MenACWY meningococcal vaccine as a control. The CDR3 loop is CASSVQGNEQFF. The CDR3 DNA reads TGTGCCAGCAGCGTACAGGGGAATGAGCAGTTCTTC.